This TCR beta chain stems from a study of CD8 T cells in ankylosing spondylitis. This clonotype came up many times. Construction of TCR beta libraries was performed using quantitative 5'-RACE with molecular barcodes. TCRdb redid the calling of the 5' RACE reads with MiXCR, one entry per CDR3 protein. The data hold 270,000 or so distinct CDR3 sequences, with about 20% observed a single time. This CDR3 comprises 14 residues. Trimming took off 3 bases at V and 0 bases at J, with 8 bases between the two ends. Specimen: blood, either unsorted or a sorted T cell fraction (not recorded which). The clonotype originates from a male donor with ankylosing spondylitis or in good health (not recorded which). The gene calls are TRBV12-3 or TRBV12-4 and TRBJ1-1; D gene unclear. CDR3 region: CASSFSQMNTEAFF. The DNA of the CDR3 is TGTGCCAGCAGTTTTAGTCAAATGAACACTGAAGCTTTCTTT.